This T cell receptor (beta chain) was recorded in a study of human CD8 memory T cell subsets. In the study, stem-like memory CD8+ T cells, referred to as TSTEM, were defined as cells that were CCR7+ PD-1- TIGIT-. Study-level findings and limits: T cell repertoires from the stem-like memory and precursor exhausted subsets showed minimal mutual overlap.

Of note for this clonotype: Its antigen is unknown.

The CDR3 is 16 residues long. The germline CDR1 and CDR2 sequences are SGHVS and FNYEAQ. By UMI-labeled 5' RACE, the TCR beta libraries were made. Original processing methods: Per TCR beta library, functional CDR3 beta clonotypes numbered 3,000 to 18,000. TCRdb reprocessed the 5' RACE reads; each CDR3 protein has one entry and no DNA is given. TCRdb's processing, not the authors' own work, is the source of the V and J calls. The data include about 17,000 distinct CDR3 sequences; the top ten clones carry approximately 6%. The TCR comes from a human donor in good health. This rearrangement joins TRBV7-6 to TRBJ2-1; the D call of TRBD2 rests on TCRdb alone, since no DNA is present to check it. The source material was CD8+ stem-like memory T cells (TSCM and TCM) sorted from PBMCs. The subset is: stem-like memory CD8 T cells (TSTEM), CCR7+ PD-1- TIGIT-. This CDR3 reads CASSPAAGEIYNEQFF.